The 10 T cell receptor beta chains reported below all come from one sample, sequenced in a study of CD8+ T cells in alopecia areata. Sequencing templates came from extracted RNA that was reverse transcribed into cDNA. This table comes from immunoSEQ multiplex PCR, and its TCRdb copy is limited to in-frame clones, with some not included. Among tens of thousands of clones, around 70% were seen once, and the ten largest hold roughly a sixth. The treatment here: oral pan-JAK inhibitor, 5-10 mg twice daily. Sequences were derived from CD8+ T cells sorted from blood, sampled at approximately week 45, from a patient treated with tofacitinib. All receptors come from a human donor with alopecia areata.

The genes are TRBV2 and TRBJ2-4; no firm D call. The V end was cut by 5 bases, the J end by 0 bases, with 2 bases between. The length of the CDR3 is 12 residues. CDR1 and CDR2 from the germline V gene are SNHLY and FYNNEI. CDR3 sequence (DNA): TGTGCCAGCAGTAGAGCCAAAAACATTCAGTACTTC. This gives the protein CASSRAKNIQYF.

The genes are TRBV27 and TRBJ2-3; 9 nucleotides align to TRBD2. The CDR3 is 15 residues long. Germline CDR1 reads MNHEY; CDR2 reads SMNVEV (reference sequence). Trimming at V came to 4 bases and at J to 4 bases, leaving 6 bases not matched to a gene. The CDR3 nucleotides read TGTGCCAGCAGTTGGGGAGCGGGGGGCGCAGATACGCAGTATTTT. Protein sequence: CASSWGAGGADTQYF.

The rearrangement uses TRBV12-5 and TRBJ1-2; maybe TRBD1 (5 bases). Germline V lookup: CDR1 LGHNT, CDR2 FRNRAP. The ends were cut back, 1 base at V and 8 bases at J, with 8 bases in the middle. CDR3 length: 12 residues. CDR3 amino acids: CASGLGGKGYTF. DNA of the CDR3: TGTGCTAGTGGTTTGGGGGGGAAGGGCTACACCTTC.

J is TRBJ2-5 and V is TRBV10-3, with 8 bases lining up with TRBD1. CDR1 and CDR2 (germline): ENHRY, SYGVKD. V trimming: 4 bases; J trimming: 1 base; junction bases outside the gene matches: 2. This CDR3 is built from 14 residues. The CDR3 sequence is CAISADRGQETQYF. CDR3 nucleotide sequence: TGTGCCATCAGTGCCGACAGGGGCCAAGAGACCCAGTACTTC.

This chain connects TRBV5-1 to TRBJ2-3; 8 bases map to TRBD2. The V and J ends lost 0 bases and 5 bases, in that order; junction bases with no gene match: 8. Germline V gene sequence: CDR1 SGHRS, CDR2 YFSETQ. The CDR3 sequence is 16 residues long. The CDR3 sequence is CASSLVFRGGEDTQYF. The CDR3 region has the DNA TGCGCCAGCAGCTTGGTCTTCCGGGGGGGCGAAGATACGCAGTATTTT.

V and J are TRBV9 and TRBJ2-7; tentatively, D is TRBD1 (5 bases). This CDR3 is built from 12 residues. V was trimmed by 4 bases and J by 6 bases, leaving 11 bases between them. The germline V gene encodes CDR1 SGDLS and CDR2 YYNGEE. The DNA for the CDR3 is TGTGCCAGCAGCCCACAAAGGGGCGAGCAGTACTTC. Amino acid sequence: CASSPQRGEQYF.

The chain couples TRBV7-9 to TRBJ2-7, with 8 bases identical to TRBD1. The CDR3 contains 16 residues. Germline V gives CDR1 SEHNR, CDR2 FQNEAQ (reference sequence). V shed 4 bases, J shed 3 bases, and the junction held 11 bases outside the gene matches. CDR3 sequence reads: CASSSPGGPSGYEQYF. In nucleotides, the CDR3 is TGTGCCAGCAGCTCGCCAGGGGGCCCGAGTGGCTACGAGCAGTACTTC.

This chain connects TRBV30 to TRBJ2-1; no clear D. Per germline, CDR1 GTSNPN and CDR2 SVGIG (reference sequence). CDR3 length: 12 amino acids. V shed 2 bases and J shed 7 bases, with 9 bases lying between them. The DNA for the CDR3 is TGTGCCTGGAGTATGGGTAGGAATGAGCAGTTCTTC. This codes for CAWSMGRNEQFF. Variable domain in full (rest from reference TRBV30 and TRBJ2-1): SQTIHQWPATLVQPVGSPLSLECTVEGTSNPNLYWYRQAAGRGLQLLFYSVGIGQISSEVPQNLSASRPQDRQFILSSKKLLLSDSGFYLCAWSMGRNEQFFGPGTRLTVL.

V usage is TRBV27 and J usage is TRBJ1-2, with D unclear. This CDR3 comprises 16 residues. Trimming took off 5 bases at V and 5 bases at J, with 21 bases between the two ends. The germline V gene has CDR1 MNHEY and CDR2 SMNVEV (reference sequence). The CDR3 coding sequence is TGTGCCAGCAGTCCGTCGGTAGGGCAGGCTCATTATGGCTACACCTTC. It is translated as CASSPSVGQAHYGYTF.

The CDR3 is CATKRGGGEQFF. The CDR3 DNA reads TGTGCCACAAAACGAGGGGGCGGTGAGCAGTTCTTC. The rearrangement links TRBV6-6 to TRBJ2-1; 7 bases agree with TRBD1. The CDR3 loop spans 12 amino acids. Germline lookup yields CDR1 MNHNY and CDR2 SVGAGI (reference sequence). J was trimmed by 9 bases and V by 10 bases; bases with no gene match: 9.